The entry that follows covers one TCR beta chain sequence. The target antigen is unknown. Documented treatment: 15 to 20 received Ad26.COV2.S at low or high dose, single or two shots; several received placebo; per-sample allocation not given. Sampling was done on day 63 after the first vaccine or placebo injection. Assay: immunoSEQ multiplex PCR; the TCRdb copy retains only in-frame clones and omits some. The sample records a few hundred thousand clones, around nine tenths being singletons. The sample belongs to a study of Ad26.COV2.S vaccination and SARS-CoV-2 variants. Study summary: Doses of Ad26.COV2.S were injected into muscle once or twice, 56 days apart. Whole-study results and caveats: The TCR-based breadth and depth measures might underestimate overall T cell responses. Non-spike TCR breadth was similar in vaccine and placebo recipients.

The TCR comes from a person aged 18-60 years who received the Ad26.COV2.S COVID-19 vaccine or a placebo. Sequencing was performed on peripheral blood, taken in a trial of Ad26.COV2.S vaccine versus placebo.

CDR3 sequence reads: CASHQRPRGEAFF. CDR3 nucleotides: TGTGCCAGTCACCAGCGACCGAGGGGTGAAGCTTTCTTT. This chain links TRBV19 with TRBJ1-1, with a possible D match to TRBD1 (5 bases). Germline V CDR1 and CDR2: LNHDA, SQIVND (reference sequence). V was clipped by 8 bases and J by 7 bases, with 17 bases between them. The CDR3 totals 13 residues.